The 29 T cell receptor beta chains below were found in one sample sequenced in a study of metastatic and nonmetastatic thyroid tumors. TCRdb re-clonotyped the PCR reads via MiXCR. The profile shows under 40,000 clones, about a sixth of them singletons. Patients had received no treatment of any kind before thyroid surgery. The sequencing sample was made of blood. Receptor source: a female donor with papillary thyroid cancer or a benign thyroid nodule (not recorded which). Some clones in this sample may be carry-over from other donors' samples.

This clone has a count of ten or more. This chain links TRBV29-1 with TRBJ2-1, with TRBD2 matching 14 bases. CDR3 length: 15 residues. The ends lost 3 bases at V and 7 bases at J; junction bases unmatched: 5. Germline values: CDR1 SQVTM, CDR2 ANQGSEA. The chain's CDR3 is CSVDAGTSGRNEQFF. CDR3 DNA sequence: TGCAGCGTTGACGCCGGGACTAGCGGGAGAAATGAGCAGTTCTTC.

This clone has more than one count but fewer than ten. V usage is TRBV11-1 and J usage is TRBJ2-1, with 11 bases that match TRBD2. The CDR3 is made up of 20 amino acids. CDR1 is SGHAT, CDR2 FQDESV, per germline (reference sequence). Losses at the gene ends were 5 bases for V and 7 bases for J; bases not matched to a gene: 22. In nucleotides, the CDR3 is TGTGCCAGCAGCCAAGCCACTAGCGGGAGAAAAGTCAGAAAGGGGAATGAGCAGTTCTTC. Residues: CASSQATSGRKVRKGNEQFF.

This clone was observed a few times. This sequence joins TRBV28 and TRBJ2-2, with TRBD1 matching over 10 bases. J lost 4 bases, V lost 9 bases, and 11 bases had no gene match. Germline CDR1 MDHEN, CDR2 SYDVKM. The CDR3 is 16 residues long. Written as DNA, the CDR3 is TGTGCCAGTATCCAAGGGACAGGGGTATTCACCGGGGAGCTGTTTTTT. Translating gives CASIQGTGVFTGELFF.

This clone was counted many times. The gene calls are TRBV2 and TRBJ1-2; D remains unclear. Germline V gene lookup returns CDR1 SNHLY and CDR2 FYNNEI. V was shortened by 6 bases and J by 7 bases, with 18 bases between the two germline ends. The CDR3 length is 14 residues. The CDR3 spells CASRQARAESGYTF. CDR3 nucleotide sequence: TGTGCCAGCAGGCAGGCTAGGGCGGAGAGTGGCTACACCTTC.

This chain links TRBV20-1 with TRBJ2-2, with TRBD2 identical over 11 bases. The junction had 5 bases not matched to a gene; V was cut back by 6 bases and J by 5 bases. This CDR3 is 14 amino acids long. CDR1 DFQATT and CDR2 SNEGSKA come from the germline V gene (reference sequence). Here the CDR3 reads CSARWTSGTGELFF. The CDR3 DNA sequence: TGCAGTGCCCGATGGACTAGCGGGACCGGGGAGCTGTTTTTT.

Of note for this clone: One end of the junction varies from germline; a read error may be responsible. This chain uses TRBV5-1 with TRBJ2-7; TRBD1 aligns across 9 bases. The CDR3 has 16 residues. Germline V gene lookup returns CDR1 SGHRS and CDR2 YFSETQ. CDR3 protein: CSSILAFGTGTYEQYF. CDR3 nucleotide sequence: TGCTCCAGCATCTTGGCCTTTGGGACAGGGACCTACGAGCAGTACTTC.

V usage is TRBV4-1 and J usage is TRBJ2-5; tentative D call: TRBD2 (5 bases). The germline CDR1 and CDR2 sequences are MGHRA and YSYEKL. The CDR3 consists of 12 residues. Trimming cost V 4 bases and J 7 bases, with 10 bases left between them. CDR3 sequence (DNA): TGCGCCAGCAGCCCGGTGGGAGTGACCCAGTACTTC. This encodes CASSPVGVTQYF.

This clone has at least ten counts. The rearrangement uses TRBV7-9 and TRBJ2-1; 8 nucleotides align to TRBD2. The CDR3 loop spans 15 amino acids. V was pared by 5 bases and J by 7 bases, with 10 bases of the junction left unmatched. The V gene's germline CDR1 is SEHNR and CDR2 FQNEAQ (reference sequence). The CDR3 bases are TGTGCCAGCAGCCAAAGGGGGGCTAGCGGGAATGAGCAGTTCTTC. It specifies CASSQRGASGNEQFF.

This clone was observed once. A read error may explain this, as a much larger clone is one base away. Other DNA variants within this sample encode the same CDR3. The rearrangement joins TRBV7-2 to TRBJ2-1, with 8 bases that match TRBD2. CDR3 length: 20 amino acids. Germline V lookup: CDR1 SGHTA, CDR2 FQGNSA. V trimming: 0 bases; J trimming: 1 base; junction bases outside the gene matches: 14. DNA for the CDR3: TGTGCCAGCAGCTTAGCGCAAGGACTAGCCGGAGTCAATTCCTACAATGAGCAGTTCTTC. Translation gives CASSLAQGLAGVNSYNEQFF.

In this sample, this clone turned up many times. The V call is TRBV20-1, the J call TRBJ1-3; D is ambiguous. Germline V gives CDR1 DFQATT, CDR2 SNEGSKA (reference sequence). Trimming removed 5 bases from V and 0 bases from J, with 14 bases in between. CDR3 length: 15 amino acids. The CDR3 DNA is TGCAGTGCTGCCTCCCAGGTAGCCTCTGGAAACACCATATATTTT. It encodes CSAASQVASGNTIYF.

This clone has just a few counts. The CDR3 DNA reads as TGTGCCAGCAGGTCGGACAGGTGGAAGATGTATAATTCACCCCTCCACTTT. Translated: CASRSDRWKMYNSPLHF. The gene calls are TRBV6-2 or TRBV6-3 and TRBJ1-6; 7 bases map to TRBD1. Germline CDR1 and CDR2: MNHEY and SVGEGT. The ends lost 6 bases at V and 4 bases at J; junction bases unmatched: 12. The CDR3 has 17 amino acids.

This clone appeared many times. In this CDR3 the conserved last residue, phenylalanine or tryptophan, is missing, so a read error is likely. V and J are TRBV18 and TRBJ1-1; D is ambiguous. CDR1 is KGHSH, CDR2 LQKENI, per germline. The CDR3 totals 13 residues. The V gene lost 0 bases and the J gene lost 7 bases, with 9 bases spanning the gap. The CDR3 bases are TGTGCCAGCTCACCACCGTCAGGACGTGAAGCTTTCCTT. Protein product: CASSPPSGREAFL.

This clone was seen ten or more times. The V and J genes are TRBV7-9 and TRBJ2-2; D is unclear. The germline gives CDR1 SEHNR, CDR2 FQNEAQ (reference sequence). The length of the CDR3 is 15 residues. Trimming took 8 bases from V and 0 from J, leaving 13 bases between them. DNA for the CDR3: TGTGCCAGCCCCCCCATGACCCCGAACACCGGGGAGCTGTTTTTT. Its translation is CASPPMTPNTGELFF.

V and J are TRBV12-3 or TRBV12-4 and TRBJ1-4; D ambiguous. Trimming stripped 6 bases from V and 7 bases from J, with 12 bases between. The CDR3 covers 13 residues. CDR3 sequence (DNA): TGTGCCAGCAGAACCTCGTACGGTGAAAAACTGTTTTTT. Translation: CASRTSYGEKLFF.

This clone was seen at least ten times. The chain carries TRBV28 and TRBJ2-5; 8 nucleotides agree with TRBD2. CDR1 is MDHEN, CDR2 SYDVKM, per germline. Unmatched junction bases numbered 13, after V lost 6 bases and J lost 1 base. This CDR3 is built from 17 residues. CDR3 sequence (DNA): TGTGCCAGCAGACAAACGGCAAACGGACTAGCCCAAGAGACCCAGTACTTC. Protein: CASRQTANGLAQETQYF. Based on the CDR3 plus reference TRBV28 and TRBJ2-5, the full variable domain is DVKVTQSSRYLVKRTGEKVFLECVQDMDHENMFWYRQDPGLGLRLIYFSYDVKMKEKGDIPEGYSVSREKKERFSLILESASTNQTSMYLCASRQTANGLAQETQYFGPGTRLLVL.

This clone was counted many times. This chain joins TRBV20-1 and TRBJ1-2, with D possibly being TRBD1 (6 bases). Trimming shortened V by 5 bases and J by 8 bases, and 21 bases separated the two germline ends. Germline values: CDR1 DFQATT, CDR2 SNEGSKA (reference sequence). The CDR3 is 14 residues long. The DNA of the CDR3 is TGCAGTGCTTCTACTCAGGGGCGCGACAGGGGCTACACCTTC. Protein sequence: CSASTQGRDRGYTF.

This clone has at least ten counts. This chain links TRBV13 with TRBJ2-3; the D is unclear. Germline V gene lookup returns CDR1 PRHDT and CDR2 FYEKMQ (reference sequence). Trimming stripped 1 base from V and 6 bases from J, with 8 bases between. This CDR3 contains 13 residues. CDR3 coding DNA: TGTGCCAGCAGCTTAGCCCTCCGGGATACGCAGTATTTT. Its protein is CASSLALRDTQYF.

This clone turned up a few times. Since a much larger clone is just one base distant, this may be a read error. The chain combines TRBV29-1 with TRBJ2-7, with 13 bases that match TRBD2. CDR3 length equals 13 residues. The V and J ends lost 7 bases and 6 bases, in that order; junction bases with no gene match: 6. In germline, CDR1 is SQVTM, CDR2 ANQGSEA. CDR3 loop: CSAQTSGRLEQYF. CDR3 in DNA: TGCAGCGCCCAGACTAGCGGGAGGCTCGAGCAGTACTTC.

This clone was picked up many times. A read error may be the cause here, since a much bigger clone is one base away. The rearrangement joins TRBV18 to TRBJ2-7; TRBD2 matches 10 bases. V shed 1 base and J 9 bases; nucleotides not matched to a gene: 12. The CDR3 is 16 residues long. Germline lookup yields CDR1 KGHSH and CDR2 LQKENI. CDR3 protein: CASSPRLSGRAGGQYF. CDR3 sequence (DNA): TGTGCCAGCTCACCACGTCTAAGCGGGAGGGCCGGAGGGCAGTACTTC.

In this sample, this clone turned up many times. The rearrangement uses TRBV20-1 and TRBJ2-3, with TRBD2 as a possible D gene (6 bases). The V end lost 2 bases, the J end lost 2 bases, and 11 bases lay between the germline ends. This CDR3 comprises 14 residues. CDR1 and CDR2 from the germline V gene are DFQATT and SNEGSKA (reference sequence). The CDR3 loop reads CSARLAKITDTQYF. The CDR3 coding sequence is TGCAGTGCTAGACTAGCGAAGATCACAGATACGCAGTATTTT.

This clone appeared many times. This sample also contains other DNA sequences that code for the same CDR3. The V gene is TRBV29-1, the J gene TRBJ2-7; maybe TRBD1 (5 bases). Per the germline V gene, CDR1 is SQVTM and CDR2 is ANQGSEA. V lost 5 bases and J lost 4, with 12 bases in between. CDR3 length equals 12 residues. In DNA form, the CDR3 reads TGCAGCGTTAATTCAGGGCAATACGAGCAGTACTTC. Its protein is CSVNSGQYEQYF.

This clone was counted many times. The chain has TRBV20-1 and TRBJ2-3, with unresolved D. V was trimmed by 1 base and J by 2 bases, leaving 13 bases between them. The CDR3 is made up of 15 amino acids. CDR1 is DFQATT, CDR2 SNEGSKA, per germline (reference sequence). As DNA, the CDR3 is TGCAGTGCTAGAGGGTTGAGAGTAGTCACAGATACGCAGTATTTT. This codes for CSARGLRVVTDTQYF.

As to this clone: Since a much larger clone is just one base distant, this may be a read error. The sample has other DNA sequences that encode this CDR3 too. The J gene is TRBJ1-4, the V gene TRBV6-1, with a tentative D call TRBD1 (5 bases). CDR1 is MNHNS and CDR2 is SASEGT in the germline V gene. CDR3 size: 14 residues. In DNA form, the CDR3 reads TGTGCCAGCAGGACGGGGGGGGAGAATGAGAAACTGTTTTTT. It specifies CASRTGGENEKLFF.

There are many counts of this clone. Possible read error: a much larger clone is one base away. The gene calls are TRBV2 and TRBJ2-1, with no clear D. The CDR3 covers 14 residues. In germline, CDR1 is SNHLY, CDR2 FYNNEI. CDR3 nucleotide sequence: TGTGCCAGCAGTGAAAGTAGGATAGCCAATGAGCAGTCCTTC. Translating it yields CASSESRIANEQSF.

By its share, this clone is medium-sized. The chain combines TRBV20-1 with TRBJ2-7; TRBD1 matches 7 bases. CDR1 and CDR2 (germline): DFQATT, SNEGSKA (reference sequence). The V segment lost 2 bases and the J segment 3 bases; nucleotides outside the gene matches: 7. The CDR3 runs 14 residues. This CDR3 reads CSARPDRDFYEQYF. CDR3 sequence (DNA): TGCAGTGCTAGACCAGACAGGGATTTCTACGAGCAGTACTTC.

The gene calls are TRBV20-1 and TRBJ2-3, with D perhaps TRBD2 (6 bases). This CDR3 is built from 17 residues. Trimming shortened V by 4 bases and J by 2 bases, and 22 bases separated the two germline ends. Per the germline V gene, CDR1 is DFQATT and CDR2 is SNEGSKA (reference sequence). CDR3 protein: CSAIDSVLAQPTDTQYF. CDR3 nucleotide sequence: TGCAGTGCTATAGACTCTGTACTAGCTCAGCCCACAGATACGCAGTATTTT.

This clone was counted ten times or more. The J gene is TRBJ1-2, the V gene TRBV7-9, with D tentatively TRBD1 (5 bases). CDR1 and CDR2 from the germline V gene are SEHNR and FQNEAQ (reference sequence). V lost 5 bases and J 6 bases, leaving 13 bases between the germline ends. The CDR3 runs to 13 residues. This chain's CDR3 is CASSRGRDDGYTF. CDR3 sequence (DNA): TGTGCCAGCAGCCGAGGGCGGGACGATGGCTACACCTTC. The full variable domain, rest sourced from reference TRBV7-9 and TRBJ1-2, is DTGVSQNPRHKITKRGQNVTFRCDPISEHNRLYWYRQTLGQGPEFLTYFQNEAQLEKSRLLSDRFSAERPKGSFSTLEIQRTEQGDSAMYLCASSRGRDDGYTFGSGTRLTVV.

Concerning this clone itself: Since a much larger clone is just one base distant, this may be a read error. The V gene is TRBV7-6, the J gene TRBJ2-3; the D gene is possibly TRBD2 (6 bases). The CDR3 contains 14 residues. Germline-derived CDR1 and CDR2 are SGHVS and FNYEAQ. V was shortened by 6 bases and J by 5 bases, with 15 bases between the two germline ends. The DNA of the CDR3 is TGTGCCAGCAGACCGGGACTTCTCCAAGATACGCAGTATTTT. This encodes CASRPGLLQDTQYF. The full variable domain, in which reference TRBV7-6 and TRBJ2-3 provide the parts outside the CDR3, is GAGVSQSPRYKVTKRGQDVALRCDPISGHVSLYWYRQALGQGPEFLTYFNYEAQQDKSGLPNDRFSAERPEGSISTLTIQRTEQRDSAMYRCASRPGLLQDTQYFGPGTRLTVL.

A remark on this clone: A junction boundary mismatches the germline segment, possibly from a read error. This chain joins TRBV18 and TRBJ2-1; 7 positions match TRBD2. Germline CDR1 is KGHSH and CDR2 is LQKENI. The CDR3 loop spans 17 amino acids. CDR3 amino acids: CANSPYGAGLTNNEQFF. For the CDR3, the DNA is TGTGCCAACTCACCATACGGGGCGGGACTAACCAACAATGAGCAGTTCTTC.